The 20 T cell receptor beta chains in this list originate from one sample, sequenced in a study of read filtering for tumor transcriptome and immune sequencing. Molecular barcoded adaptors covering alpha/delta and beta/gamma chains were used on roughly 400 ng RNA. TCRdb re-derived calls from the reads in MiXCR, one entry per CDR3 protein. The sample has about 9,100 distinct CDR3 sequences; around a sixth are singletons. Sequencing used a population of CD138-negative cells sorted from bone marrow. The receptors originated from a donor older than 35 with multiple myeloma.

This clonotype was detected ten times or more. This chain connects TRBV5-6 to TRBJ1-1, with 7 bases that match TRBD1. The germline gives CDR1 SGHDT, CDR2 YYEEEE. The junction had 6 bases not matched to a gene; V was cut back by 4 bases and J by 6 bases. The CDR3 has 13 amino acids. The CDR3 DNA follows: TGTGCCAGCAGCCTCGCCCAGGGGGCTGAAGCTTTCTTT. As protein: CASSLAQGAEAFF.

The rearrangement joins TRBV6-5 to TRBJ2-7; 8 bases line up with TRBD2. The CDR3 loop spans 14 amino acids. V was clipped by 0 bases and J by 4 bases; unmatched bases: 2. The germline CDR1 and CDR2 sequences are MNHEY and SVGAGI. The CDR3 spells CASSYSRGAYEQYF. The CDR3 DNA is TGTGCCAGCAGTTACTCGCGGGGGGCATACGAGCAGTACTTC.

This clonotype is medium-sized in the sample. This chain uses TRBV7-9 with TRBJ2-6, with D maybe TRBD2 (6 bases). The germline V and J ends were trimmed by 1 base and 0 bases, with 13 bases remaining between them. Germline lookup yields CDR1 SEHNR and CDR2 FQNEAQ (reference sequence). The CDR3 totals 18 residues. This CDR3 is CASSLEEGMFSGANVLTF. The CDR3 DNA reads TGTGCCAGCAGCTTAGAGGAGGGGATGTTCTCTGGGGCCAACGTCCTGACTTTC.

This clonotype has at least ten counts. J is TRBJ2-3 and V is TRBV4-3, with 11 bases lining up with TRBD2. Germline V gene sequence: CDR1 LGHNA, CDR2 YSLEER. The CDR3 is made up of 17 amino acids. J was trimmed by 1 base and V by 0 bases; bases with no gene match: 3. The CDR3 spells CASSQDLLAGGTDTQYF. DNA of the CDR3: TGCGCCAGCAGCCAAGATTTACTAGCGGGGGGCACAGATACGCAGTATTTT.

This chain uses TRBV21-1 with TRBJ2-1; the table calls TRBD1, which could not be checked here. TRBV21-1 is a pseudogene segment. The CDR3 runs to 15 residues. The CDR3 here is CASSTPRTGHNEQFF. In DNA, the CDR3 is TGTGCCAGCAGCACGCCCAGGACAGGGCACAACGAGCAGTTCTTC.

This clonotype was detected many times. This CDR3 is CASSVAGTGMTEAFF. The DNA for the CDR3 is TGTGCCAGCAGCGTAGCCGGGACAGGGATGACTGAAGCTTTCTTT. The rearrangement joins TRBV9 to TRBJ1-1; 9 nucleotides line up with TRBD1. The trim removed 0 bases at V and 5 bases at J, leaving 5 bases unmatched. Germline CDR1 reads SGDLS; CDR2 reads YYNGEE. This CDR3 comprises 15 residues. Full variable domain (outside the CDR3, taken from reference TRBV9 and TRBJ1-1): DSGVTQTPKHLITATGQRVTLRCSPRSGDLSVYWYQQSLDQGLQFLIQYYNGEERAKGNILERFSAQQFPDLHSELNLSSLELGDSALYFCASSVAGTGMTEAFFGQGTRLTVV.

On this clonotype: Its ends do not fully match the called genes, so a read error is possible. The chain carries TRBV29-1 and TRBJ1-6; D perhaps matches TRBD1 (5 bases). Germline V gene sequence: CDR1 SQVTM, CDR2 ANQGSEA. The CDR3 contains 14 residues. This CDR3 reads CSVQSRPPGTEAIF. The CDR3 bases are TGCAGCGTTCAAAGTAGGCCACCTGGGACTGAAGCTATCTTT.

The V call is TRBV20-1, the J call TRBJ1-2; tentative D call: TRBD1 (6 bases). The CDR3 sequence is 13 residues long. Germline V gene sequence: CDR1 DFQATT, CDR2 SNEGSKA (reference sequence). V was clipped by 3 bases and J by 2 bases, with 10 bases between them. The CDR3 DNA is TGCAGTGCTAGCATCCAGGGGAACTATGGCTACACCTTC. Its translation: CSASIQGNYGYTF.

This clonotype is medium-sized within its sample. The V call is TRBV4-1, the J call TRBJ1-2; 8 bases line up with TRBD1. Germline V gives CDR1 MGHRA, CDR2 YSYEKL. The CDR3 contains 14 residues. The J segment lost 4 bases and the V segment lost 3 bases, leaving 4 bases of the junction unmatched. The CDR3 nucleotides read TGCGCCAGCAGCCAGTCGGACAGGGTCTATGGCTACACCTTC. Translation: CASSQSDRVYGYTF.

Relative to its sample, this clonotype is medium-sized. The chain joins TRBV29-1 to TRBJ2-7, with TRBD1 as a possible D gene (6 bases). The germline V gene encodes CDR1 SQVTM and CDR2 ANQGSEA. The V gene lost 6 bases and the J gene lost 5 bases, with 11 bases spanning the gap. This CDR3 is built from 11 residues. The CDR3 nucleotides read TGCAGCGTCAGGGACAACCACGAGCAGTACTTC. Its translation: CSVRDNHEQYF.

There are many counts of this clonotype. The chain links TRBV18 to TRBJ1-1; D call uncertain. The germline V gene encodes CDR1 KGHSH and CDR2 LQKENI. V gave up 3 bases and J gave up 0 bases, with 8 bases separating them. The CDR3 has 14 amino acids. The CDR3 reads CASSPNNMNTEAFF. CDR3 coding DNA: TGTGCCAGCTCACCGAACAACATGAACACTGAAGCTTTCTTT.

This clonotype was found once. The CDR3 sequence is CASSAGTDYTF. Here the CDR3 DNA reads TGTGCCAGCAGCGCCGGGACAGACTATACCTTC. The chain uses TRBV12-3 or TRBV12-4 and TRBJ1-2; TRBD1 matches at 7 bases. Germline trimming cut 6 bases from V and 14 bases from J; bases unmatched to any gene: 9. The CDR3 loop spans 11 amino acids.

This clonotype ranks as medium-sized (0.01 to 0.1%). The chain couples TRBV7-2 to TRBJ1-1; unclear D gene. This CDR3 comprises 14 residues. The germline CDR1 and CDR2 sequences are SGHTA and FQGNSA. V was shortened by 4 bases and J by 0 bases, with 9 bases between the two germline ends. The CDR3 protein is CASSSSAVNTEAFF. CDR3 DNA: TGTGCCAGCAGCTCCAGCGCGGTGAACACTGAAGCTTTCTTT.

V gene TRBV7-2 combines with J gene TRBJ2-7; TRBD2 aligns across 8 bases. Germline CDR1 is SGHTA and CDR2 is FQGNSA. This CDR3 is 13 amino acids long. V lost 4 bases and J lost 7; bases outside the gene matches: 6. The CDR3 reads CASSYGGAREQYF. CDR3 nucleotide sequence: TGTGCCAGCAGCTACGGGGGGGCACGGGAGCAGTACTTC.

This clonotype occurred a few times. A read error is possible here, since a much larger clone lies one base away. The V and J genes are TRBV30 and TRBJ2-5; D uncertain. CDR3 length: 13 residues. The V and J ends lost 5 bases and 7 bases respectively, with 17 bases between them. CDR1 GTSNPN and CDR2 SVGIG come from the germline V gene (reference sequence). Written as DNA, the CDR3 is TGTGCCTGGGGTAACAGCCCCGTTGGGACCCAGTACTTC. Amino acids: CAWGNSPVGTQYF.

This clonotype came up many times. The J gene is TRBJ2-7, the V gene TRBV5-4; D uncertain. The V and J ends lost 4 bases and 1 base respectively, with 9 bases between them. The CDR3 has 13 amino acids. Germline CDR1 is SGHNT and CDR2 is YYREEE (reference sequence). CDR3 sequence: CASSDRVSYEQYF. In DNA form, the CDR3 reads TGTGCCAGCAGCGATCGGGTTTCCTACGAGCAGTACTTC.

This chain connects TRBV21-1 to TRBJ2-7; the DNA was not used to check the table's D call, TRBD1. TRBV21-1 is a pseudogene segment. The CDR3 is 14 amino acids. The CDR3 DNA is TGCGCCAGCAGCGGGCACGGGACAGGGATCGAGCAGTACTTC. It specifies CASSGHGTGIEQYF.

On this clonotype itself: This may stem from a read error, because a much larger clone lies one nucleotide away. Here the CDR3 omits its conserved ending phenylalanine or tryptophan, so a read error is the likely source. V usage is TRBV12-3 or TRBV12-4 and J usage is TRBJ2-1; no clear D gene. The ends were cut back, 0 bases at V and 8 bases at J, with 14 bases in the middle. This CDR3 is built from 15 residues. This chain's CDR3 is CASSLANSPADEQFI. Here the CDR3 DNA reads TGTGCCAGCAGTTTAGCTAATTCCCCGGCGGATGAGCAGTTCATC.

By frequency in the sample, this clonotype is medium-sized (0.01 to 0.1%). J is TRBJ2-1 and V is TRBV5-6, with 7 bases lining up with TRBD2. Losses at the gene ends were 0 bases for V and 9 bases for J; bases not matched to a gene: 9. The CDR3 spans 15 residues. Germline V lookup: CDR1 SGHDT, CDR2 YYEEEE. The CDR3 DNA reads TGTGCCAGCAGCTTGGAGCGGGATGAGAGCAGTGAGCAGTTCTTC. Residues: CASSLERDESSEQFF.

As regards this clonotype: A much larger clone lies one base from this, so it may be a read error. The chain recombines TRBV7-9 with TRBJ2-7; 7 bases map to TRBD2. This CDR3 is 13 amino acids long. Germline V gene data show CDR1 as SEHNR and CDR2 as FQNEAQ (reference sequence). The CDR3 loop is CANSLAGSYEQYF. The CDR3 DNA follows: TGTGCCAACAGCTTAGCGGGCTCCTACGAGCAGTACTTC.